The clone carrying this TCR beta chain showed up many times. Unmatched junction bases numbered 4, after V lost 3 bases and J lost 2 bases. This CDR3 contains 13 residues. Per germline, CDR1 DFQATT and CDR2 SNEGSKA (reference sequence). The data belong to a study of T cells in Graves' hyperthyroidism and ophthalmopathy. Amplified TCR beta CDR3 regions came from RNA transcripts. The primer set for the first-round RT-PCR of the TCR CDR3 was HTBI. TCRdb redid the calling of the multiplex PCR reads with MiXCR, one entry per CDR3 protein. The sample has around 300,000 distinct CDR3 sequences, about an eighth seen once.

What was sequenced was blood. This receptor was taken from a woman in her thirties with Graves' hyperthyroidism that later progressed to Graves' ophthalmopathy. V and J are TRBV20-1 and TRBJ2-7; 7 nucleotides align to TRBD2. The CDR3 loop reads CSARGGSTYEQYF. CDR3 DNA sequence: TGCAGTGCTAGGGGAGGGTCCACCTACGAGCAGTACTTC.